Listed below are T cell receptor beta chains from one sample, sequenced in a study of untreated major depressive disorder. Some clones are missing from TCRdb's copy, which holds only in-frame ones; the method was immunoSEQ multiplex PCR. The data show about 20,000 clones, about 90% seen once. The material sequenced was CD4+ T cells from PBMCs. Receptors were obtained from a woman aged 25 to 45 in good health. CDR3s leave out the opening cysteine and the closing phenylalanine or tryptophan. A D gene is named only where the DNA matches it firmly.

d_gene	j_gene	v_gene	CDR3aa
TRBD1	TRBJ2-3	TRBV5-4	ASSLPLGQGAGDTQY
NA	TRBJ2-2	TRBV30	AWSAVPGLSAGELF
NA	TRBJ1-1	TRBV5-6	ASSLVAGDTEAF
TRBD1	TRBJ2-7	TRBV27	ASMRDRGIGEQY
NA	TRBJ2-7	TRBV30	AWSVTQDFEQY
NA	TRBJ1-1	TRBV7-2	ASSLAQWAGRTEAF
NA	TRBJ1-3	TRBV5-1	ASSLSHQTSGNTIY
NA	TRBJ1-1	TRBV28	ASPGGAGTEAF
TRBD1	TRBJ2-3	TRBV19	ASSGRTGRITDTQY
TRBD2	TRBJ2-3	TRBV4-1	ASSQRPGGQVTQY
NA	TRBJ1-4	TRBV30	AWGPTGPNEKLF
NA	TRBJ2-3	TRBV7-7	ASRPLVTDTQY
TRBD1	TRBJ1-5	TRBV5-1	ASSPDTGVGQPQH
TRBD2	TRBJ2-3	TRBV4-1	ASSQDRLAGGTDTQY
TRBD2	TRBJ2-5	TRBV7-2	ASSFSGGAETQY
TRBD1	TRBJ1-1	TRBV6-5	ASSYSVGQGATEAF
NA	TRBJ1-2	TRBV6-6	ASRDSSRGYT